One and the same sample provided the 9 T cell receptor beta chains below, sequenced in a study of shared clonotypes between healthy human individuals. Data came from immunoSEQ multiplex PCR; TCRdb stores just in-frame clones and leaves some out. The sample yields approximately 620,000 clones, roughly 97% seen once. The sequenced sample consisted of naive CD4+ T cells sorted from blood. Subset: CD45RA+ positively selected. These receptors all come from a woman in her 30s in good health.

The genes are TRBV5-1 and TRBJ1-2, with no clear D. This CDR3 spans 16 amino acids. V lost 3 bases and J lost 8, with 23 bases in between. The germline V gene encodes CDR1 SGHRS and CDR2 YFSETQ. CDR3 loop: CASSSTSYGLTGGYTF. The CDR3 DNA is TGCGCCAGCAGCTCGACATCTTACGGACTGACTGGAGGCTACACCTTC.

This rearrangement joins TRBV5-6 to TRBJ2-3, with TRBD2 matching over 10 bases. V lost 4 bases and J lost 1; bases outside the gene matches: 6. The CDR3 is made up of 16 amino acids. Germline V CDR1 and CDR2: SGHDT, YYEEEE. CDR3 in DNA: TGTGCCAGCAGCAATGGAGGACTAGCGGGCACAGATACGCAGTATTTT. Encoded protein: CASSNGGLAGTDTQYF.

This chain connects TRBV19 to TRBJ2-7, with 7 bases that match TRBD1. CDR3 length: 16 residues. The V gene end was trimmed by 5 bases and the J gene end by 2 bases; junction bases not matched to a gene: 12. Germline-derived CDR1 and CDR2 are LNHDA and SQIVND (reference sequence). For the CDR3, the DNA is TGTGCCAGTAGTGCCAAACAGGGGTGGATCCCCTACGAGCAGTACTTC. Protein sequence: CASSAKQGWIPYEQYF.

The chain couples TRBV2 to TRBJ1-1; no reliable D call. With 7 bases removed from V and 1 base from J, the gap between germline ends came to 7 bases. This CDR3 contains 12 residues. CDR1 is SNHLY, CDR2 FYNNEI, per germline. The CDR3, as DNA: TGTGCCAGCATCCTGGAGAACACTGAAGCTTTCTTT. Its translation: CASILENTEAFF.

The chain recombines TRBV5-1 with TRBJ1-6; the D is unclear. Trimming shortened V by 0 bases and J by 12 bases, and 19 bases separated the two germline ends. The germline gives CDR1 SGHRS, CDR2 YFSETQ. The CDR3 has 16 residues. The CDR3: CASSLVSGSTDLPLHF. CDR3 bases: TGCGCCAGCAGCTTGGTCTCAGGATCCACAGATCTACCCCTCCACTTT.

This clone was observed once. The chain carries TRBV5-4 and TRBJ2-5; maybe TRBD1 (5 bases). Germline loops: CDR1 SGHNT, CDR2 YYREEE (reference sequence). V shed 2 bases and J shed 1 base, with 6 bases lying between them. The CDR3 runs to 13 residues. The CDR3 loop is CASSLRGQETQYF. In DNA form, the CDR3 reads TGTGCCAGCAGCTTAAGGGGCCAAGAGACCCAGTACTTC.

This chain links TRBV28 with TRBJ1-4; weak D call: TRBD1 (6 bases). This CDR3 spans 17 amino acids. Deletions cut 5 bases from V and 2 bases from J, with 18 bases between. In germline, CDR1 is MDHEN, CDR2 SYDVKM. CDR3 sequence reads: CASSPPTGLGTNEKLFF. CDR3 DNA sequence: TGTGCCAGCAGTCCCCCCACAGGGCTTGGGACTAATGAAAAACTGTTTTTT.

This clone has only one observation. The chain joins TRBV7-9 to TRBJ1-1, with 7 bases that match TRBD1. This CDR3 is built from 17 residues. V gave up 1 base and J gave up 1 base; unmatched junction bases: 9. CDR1 is SEHNR and CDR2 is FQNEAQ in the germline V gene (reference sequence). The CDR3 loop reads CASSLGRVGQRNTEAFF. CDR3 bases: TGTGCCAGCAGCTTAGGTCGCGTGGGACAGAGGAACACTGAAGCTTTCTTT.

This clone was recorded only once. J is TRBJ2-1 and V is TRBV9, with a tentative D call TRBD2 (6 bases). There are 16 residues in the CDR3. The V gene's germline CDR1 is SGDLS and CDR2 YYNGEE. Trimming took 0 bases from V and 8 from J, leaving 18 bases between them. CDR3 nucleotides: TGTGCCAGCAGCGTAGACGGGAGACAGCTATTGCATGAGCAGTTCTTC. Translation: CASSVDGRQLLHEQFF.